These 10 T cell receptor beta chains originate from one sample sequenced in a study of chemoradiotherapy in HPV16-positive cancers. Profiling relied on immunoSEQ multiplex PCR, and the TCRdb table lists in-frame clones only, not all of them. Here the sample spans about 10,000 clones, around 70% being singletons. The specimen was taken from a patient who underwent chemoradiotherapy. These receptor sequences come from a human donor with HPV-associated anogenital cancer.

The genes are TRBV4-3 and TRBJ1-1, with 9 nucleotides matching TRBD1. The V and J ends lost 3 bases and 8 bases, in that order; junction bases with no gene match: 10. CDR1 is LGHNA, CDR2 YSLEER, per germline. The CDR3 has 15 amino acids. The CDR3 region is CASSQGQGGMWEAFF. CDR3 nucleotides: TGCGCCAGCAGCCAGGGACAGGGAGGGATGTGGGAAGCTTTCTTT.

This chain's CDR3 is CASSSTWRPPYEQYF. The CDR3 coding sequence is TGTGCCAGCAGTTCAACCTGGCGCCCCCCCTACGAGCAGTACTTC. The gene calls are TRBV5-6 and TRBJ2-7; D is undetermined. Trimming removed 5 bases at V and 2 bases at J, with 17 bases between. Germline values: CDR1 SGHDT, CDR2 YYEEEE. The CDR3 has 15 residues. Using reference TRBV5-6 and TRBJ2-7 for the parts outside the CDR3, the full variable domain is DAGVTQSPTHLIKTRGQQVTLRCSPKSGHDTVSWYQQALGQGPQFIFQYYEEEERQRGNFPDRFSGHQFPNYSSELNVNALLLGDSALYLCASSSTWRPPYEQYFGPGTRLTVT.

For the CDR3, the DNA is TGTGCCAGCTCACCACCGGGGGGCCCAGATACGCAGTATTTT. Translated, it gives CASSPPGGPDTQYF. The rearrangement joins TRBV18 to TRBJ2-3; D is tentatively TRBD1 or TRBD2 (6 bases each). Germline lookup yields CDR1 KGHSH and CDR2 LQKENI. The V end lost 0 bases, the J end lost 4 bases, and 8 bases lay between the germline ends. This CDR3 contains 14 residues.

The chain joins TRBV5-4 to TRBJ2-2, with 10 bases fitting TRBD2. This CDR3 has 16 residues. V shed 2 bases, J shed 0 bases, and the junction held 1 base outside the gene matches. Germline assignment: CDR1 SGHNT and CDR2 YYREEE (reference sequence). The DNA of the CDR3 is TGTGCCAGCAGCTTCGGACTAGCGGCGAACACCGGGGAGCTGTTTTTT. Translated, it gives CASSFGLAANTGELFF.

This clone turned up a few times. The chain is built from TRBV7-9 and TRBJ1-5; a possible D gene is TRBD1 (5 bases). V dropped 8 bases and J dropped 4 bases, with 12 bases sitting between them. CDR1 is SEHNR, CDR2 FQNEAQ, per germline (reference sequence). The CDR3 consists of 13 residues. The CDR3 spells CASAIGGNQPQHF. In DNA, the CDR3 is TGTGCCAGCGCAATCGGGGGGAATCAGCCCCAGCATTTT.

This chain links TRBV15 with TRBJ2-3; TRBD2 agrees at 7 bases. J was trimmed by 3 bases and V by 2 bases; bases with no gene match: 2. Germline assignment: CDR1 LNHNV and CDR2 YYDKDF (reference sequence). The CDR3 runs 14 residues. The CDR3 DNA sequence: TGTGCCACCAGCAGAAAACTAGCGACAGATACGCAGTATTTT. The encoded protein is CATSRKLATDTQYF.

V gene TRBV19 combines with J gene TRBJ2-6; D is undetermined. There are 15 residues in the CDR3. CDR1 LNHDA and CDR2 SQIVND come from the germline V gene (reference sequence). Trimming shortened V by 3 bases and J by 3 bases, and 9 bases separated the two germline ends. This CDR3 is CASSIPRFGANVLTF. CDR3 DNA sequence: TGTGCCAGTAGTATCCCTCGTTTTGGGGCCAACGTCCTGACTTTC.

This clone was seen once. The DNA of the CDR3 is TGTGCCAGCAGCTCAACAGGGGGGGGCAATCAGCCCCAGCATTTT. Protein sequence: CASSSTGGGNQPQHF. The rearrangement links TRBV7-9 to TRBJ1-5; 8 positions match TRBD1. CDR1 and CDR2 (germline): SEHNR, FQNEAQ (reference sequence). The CDR3 has 15 residues. V was clipped by 4 bases and J by 2 bases; unmatched bases: 4.

This chain connects TRBV29-1 to TRBJ1-1; 9 bases fit TRBD1. The CDR3 covers 12 residues. Germline CDR1 reads SQVTM; CDR2 reads ANQGSEA. Unmatched junction bases numbered 5, after V lost 6 bases and J lost 6 bases. CDR3 protein: CSVGTGRSEAFF. The CDR3 DNA is TGCAGCGTCGGGACAGGGAGATCTGAAGCTTTCTTT.

The chain is built from TRBV2 and TRBJ2-1; 12 nucleotides line up with TRBD2. The CDR3 length is 15 residues. Germline V gives CDR1 SNHLY, CDR2 FYNNEI. Germline trimming cut 4 bases from V and 4 bases from J; bases unmatched to any gene: 2. CDR3 nucleotides: TGTGCCAGCAGTGGGACTAGCGGGGATTACAATGAGCAGTTCTTC. This codes for CASSGTSGDYNEQFF.